Presented here are 3 T cell receptor beta chains from one specimen sequenced in a study of cytomegalovirus exposure and HLA in healthy donors (dated by TCRdb to 2016 to 2017). The library was made by the immunoSEQ multiplex PCR assay. For the multiplex PCR, a mixture combining 60 forward primers for TCR Vbeta segments and 13 reverse primers for TCR Jbeta segments was used. The immuneACCESS repertoire file appears here via TCRdb, limited to in-frame rearrangements. These files lack a portion of the clones; in checked studies, under half of the deficit traces to unresolved V genes, and the cause of the others is not known. Recorded for this sample are roughly 200,000 clones; roughly 13% of them occurred a single time. The top ten constitute less than 8.5% of the sample. The specimen sequenced was PBMCs. Source of these receptors: a man aged 45-65 years in good health and CMV-seropositive.

The table lists this clone with a few counts. The J gene is TRBJ1-1, the V gene TRBV5-8; TRBD1 might be the D (5 bases). Germline V gene data show CDR1 as SGHTS and CDR2 as YDEGEE. CDR3 length: 16 amino acids. Trimming left V 2 bases short and J 1 base short, with 15 bases between. CDR3 region: CASSFTGWISNTEAFF. DNA for the CDR3: TGTGCCAGCAGCTTTACAGGTTGGATCTCGAACACTGAAGCTTTCTTT.

In its sample, this clone was seen a few times. V usage is TRBV7-9 and J usage is TRBJ2-2; tentatively, D is TRBD1 (5 bases). Germline CDR1 and CDR2: SEHNR and FQNEAQ (reference sequence). V was trimmed by 10 bases and J by 7 bases, leaving 13 bases between them. CDR3 length equals 12 residues. The CDR3 DNA is TGTGCCATCCCCCCGCAGGGCGGGGAGCTGTTTTTT. Translating gives CAIPPQGGELFF.

This clone has only a few counts. V gene TRBV4-1 combines with J gene TRBJ1-2; D possibly corresponds to TRBD1 (6 bases). Germline values: CDR1 MGHRA, CDR2 YSYEKL. The CDR3 loop spans 16 amino acids. The V gene lost 4 bases and the J gene lost 2 bases, with 17 bases spanning the gap. This CDR3 reads CASSPPGQTRNYGYTF. DNA for the CDR3: TGCGCCAGCAGCCCGCCAGGACAGACGAGAAACTATGGCTACACCTTC.